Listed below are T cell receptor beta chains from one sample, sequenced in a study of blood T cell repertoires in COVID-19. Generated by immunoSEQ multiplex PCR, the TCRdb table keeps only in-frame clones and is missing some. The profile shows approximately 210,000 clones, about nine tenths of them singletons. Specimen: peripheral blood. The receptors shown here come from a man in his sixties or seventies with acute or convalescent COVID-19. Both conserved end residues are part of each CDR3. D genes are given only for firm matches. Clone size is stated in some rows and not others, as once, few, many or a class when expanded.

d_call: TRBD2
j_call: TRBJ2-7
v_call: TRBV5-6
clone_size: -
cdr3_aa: CASTTGTGGSYEQYF
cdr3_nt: TGTGCCAGCACTACGGGTACGGGAGGGTCCTACGAGCAGTACTTC

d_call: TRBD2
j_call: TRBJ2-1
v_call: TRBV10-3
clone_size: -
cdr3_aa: CAISVTSASSYNEQFF
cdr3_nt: TGTGCCATCAGCGTTACTAGCGCGAGCTCCTACAATGAGCAGTTCTTC

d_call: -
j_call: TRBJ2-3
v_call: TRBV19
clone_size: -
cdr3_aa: CASSIGLGDTQYF
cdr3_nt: TGTGCCAGTAGTATCGGACTTGGGGATACGCAGTATTTT

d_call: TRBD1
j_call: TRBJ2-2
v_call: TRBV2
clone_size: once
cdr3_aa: CASSWDSPRNTGELFF
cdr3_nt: TGTGCCAGCAGTTGGGACAGCCCAAGGAACACCGGGGAGCTGTTTTTT

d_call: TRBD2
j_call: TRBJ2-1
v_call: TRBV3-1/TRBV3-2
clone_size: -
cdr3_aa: CASSPGAVAGENEQFF
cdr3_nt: TGTGCCAGCAGCCCCGGTGCGGTAGCGGGAGAGAATGAGCAGTTCTTC

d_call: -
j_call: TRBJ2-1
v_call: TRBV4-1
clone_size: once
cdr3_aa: CASSQQRAGFSSEQFF
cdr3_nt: TGCGCCAGCAGCCAACAGCGGGCGGGTTTCTCGTCGGAGCAGTTCTTC

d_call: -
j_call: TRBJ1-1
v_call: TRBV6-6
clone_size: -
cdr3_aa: CASSRRSPQDTEAFF
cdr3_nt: TGTGCCAGCAGTCGCCGGTCCCCCCAGGACACTGAAGCTTTCTTT

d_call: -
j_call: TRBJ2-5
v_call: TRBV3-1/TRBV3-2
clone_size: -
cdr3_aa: CASSRGVQETQYF
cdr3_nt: TGTGCCAGCAGCCGCGGAGTCCAAGAGACCCAGTACTTC

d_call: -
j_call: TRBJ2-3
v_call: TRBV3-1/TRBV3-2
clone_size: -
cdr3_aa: CASSRRLTDTQYF
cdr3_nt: TGTGCCAGCAGCCGTAGATTAACAGATACGCAGTATTTT

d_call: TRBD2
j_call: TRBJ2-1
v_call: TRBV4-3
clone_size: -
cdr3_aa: CASSQVLAAYNEQFF
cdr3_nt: TGCGCCAGCAGCCAAGTGCTAGCGGCCTACAATGAGCAGTTCTTC

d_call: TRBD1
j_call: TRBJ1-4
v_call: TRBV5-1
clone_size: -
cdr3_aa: CASSPGTVATNEKLFF
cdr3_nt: TGCGCCAGCAGCCCTGGGACAGTTGCAACTAATGAAAAACTGTTTTTT

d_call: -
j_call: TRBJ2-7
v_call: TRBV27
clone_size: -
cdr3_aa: CASSSIGGDYEQYF
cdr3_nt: TGTGCCAGCAGCTCGATAGGGGGAGACTACGAGCAGTACTTC

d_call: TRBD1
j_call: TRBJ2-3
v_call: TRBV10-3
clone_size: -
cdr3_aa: CATLRDREKGTQYF
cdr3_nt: TGTGCCACCCTCCGGGACAGGGAAAAGGGTACGCAGTATTTT

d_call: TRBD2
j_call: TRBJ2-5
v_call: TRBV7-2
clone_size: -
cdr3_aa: CASSLDAGAETQYF
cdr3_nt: TGTGCCAGCAGCTTAGATGCGGGAGCGGAGACCCAGTACTTC

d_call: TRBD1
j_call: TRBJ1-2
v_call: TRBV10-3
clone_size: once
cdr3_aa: CAIEQGGTNYGYTF
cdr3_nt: TGTGCCATCGAACAGGGGGGCACTAACTATGGCTACACCTTC

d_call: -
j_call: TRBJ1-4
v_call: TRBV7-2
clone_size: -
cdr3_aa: CASSPRQSTNEKLFF
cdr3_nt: TGTGCCAGCAGCCCCAGACAATCCACTAATGAAAAACTGTTTTTT

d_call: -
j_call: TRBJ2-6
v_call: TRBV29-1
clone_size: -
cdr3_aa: CSVHSGSGANVLTF
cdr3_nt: TGCAGCGTCCACAGCGGCTCTGGGGCCAACGTCCTGACTTTC

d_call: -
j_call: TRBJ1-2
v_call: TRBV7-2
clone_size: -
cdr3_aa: CASSAFIGQLNNGYTF
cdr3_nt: TGTGCCAGCAGCGCCTTTATAGGACAGCTCAACAATGGCTACACCTTC

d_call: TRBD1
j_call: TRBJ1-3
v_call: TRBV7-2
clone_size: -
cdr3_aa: CASSRPGTVSGNTIYF
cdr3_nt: TGTGCCAGCAGCAGGCCCGGGACAGTCTCTGGAAACACCATATATTTT

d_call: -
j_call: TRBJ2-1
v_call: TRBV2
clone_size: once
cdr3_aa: CASRGRNYNEQFF
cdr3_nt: TGTGCCAGCAGGGGGCGGAACTACAATGAGCAGTTCTTC

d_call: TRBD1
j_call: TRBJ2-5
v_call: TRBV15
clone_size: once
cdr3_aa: CATSRDGQGARETQYF
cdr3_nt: TGTGCCACCAGCAGAGACGGACAGGGGGCAAGGGAGACCCAGTACTTC

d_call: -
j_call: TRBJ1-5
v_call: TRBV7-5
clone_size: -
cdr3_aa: CVRSLRGSHQPQHF
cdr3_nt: TGTGTCAGAAGCTTACGGGGAAGTCATCAGCCCCAGCATTTT

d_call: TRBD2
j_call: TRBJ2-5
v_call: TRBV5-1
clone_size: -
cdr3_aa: CASSSLGSGPWKTQYF
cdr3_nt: TGCGCCAGCAGCTCCTTGGGTAGCGGGCCTTGGAAGACCCAGTACTTC

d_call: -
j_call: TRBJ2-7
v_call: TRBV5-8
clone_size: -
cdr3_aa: CASSFGGATYEQYF
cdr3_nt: TGTGCCAGCAGCTTTGGCGGGGCCACCTACGAGCAGTACTTC

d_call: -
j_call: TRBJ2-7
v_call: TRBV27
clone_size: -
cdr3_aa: CASSFRDSPYEQYF
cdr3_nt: TGTGCCAGCAGTTTCCGCGACAGCCCCTACGAGCAGTACTTC

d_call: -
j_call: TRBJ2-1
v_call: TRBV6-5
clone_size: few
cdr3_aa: CASTRRGLNNEQFF
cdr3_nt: TGTGCCAGCACCCGGAGGGGCTTGAACAATGAGCAGTTCTTC

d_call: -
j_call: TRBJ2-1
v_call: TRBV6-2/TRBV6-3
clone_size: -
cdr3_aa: CASSFTREVILSSYNEQFF
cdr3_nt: TGTGCCAGCAGTTTCACCAGGGAGGTTATATTGAGCTCCTACAATGAGCAGTTCTTC

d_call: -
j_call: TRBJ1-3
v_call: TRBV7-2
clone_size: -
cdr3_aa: CASSFGDYSGNTIYF
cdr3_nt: TGTGCCAGCAGCTTCGGGGATTACAGCGGAAACACCATATATTTT

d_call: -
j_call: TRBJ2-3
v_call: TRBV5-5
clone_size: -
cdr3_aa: CASSSGTPTDTQYF
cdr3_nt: TGTGCCAGCAGTTCCGGGACTCCCACAGATACGCAGTATTTT

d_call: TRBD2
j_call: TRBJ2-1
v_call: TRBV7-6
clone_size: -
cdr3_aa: CASSRTSGSYNEQFF
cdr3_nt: TGTGCCAGCAGCCGGACTAGCGGGAGCTACAATGAGCAGTTCTTC

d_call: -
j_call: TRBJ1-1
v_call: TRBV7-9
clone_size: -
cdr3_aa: CASSSSGGSGSEAFF
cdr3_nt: TGTGCCAGCAGCTCCAGTGGAGGGAGCGGAAGTGAAGCTTTCTTT

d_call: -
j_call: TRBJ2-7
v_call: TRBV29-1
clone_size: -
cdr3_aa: CSVEADSYEQYF
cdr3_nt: TGCAGCGTTGAAGCGGACAGCTACGAGCAGTACTTC

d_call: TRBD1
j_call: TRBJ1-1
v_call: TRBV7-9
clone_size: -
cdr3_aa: CASSFRDRADTEAFF
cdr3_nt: TGTGCCAGCAGCTTTAGGGACAGGGCTGACACTGAAGCTTTCTTT

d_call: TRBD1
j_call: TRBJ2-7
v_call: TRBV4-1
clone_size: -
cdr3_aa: CASSRSGQGLSYEQYF
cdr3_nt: TGCGCCAGCAGCCGATCCGGACAGGGTCTTTCCTACGAGCAGTACTTC

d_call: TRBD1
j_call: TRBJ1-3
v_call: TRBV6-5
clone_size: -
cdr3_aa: CASGTGISGNTIYF
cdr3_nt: TGTGCCAGCGGGACAGGGATCTCTGGAAACACCATATATTTT

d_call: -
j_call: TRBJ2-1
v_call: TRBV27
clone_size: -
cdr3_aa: CASSYDQGSYNEQFF
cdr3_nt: TGTGCCAGCAGTTACGACCAGGGCTCCTACAATGAGCAGTTCTTC

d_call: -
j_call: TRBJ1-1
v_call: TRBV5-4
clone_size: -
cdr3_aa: CASSLAARTDMNTEAFF
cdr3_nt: TGTGCCAGCAGCTTGGCGGCCCGGACAGACATGAACACTGAAGCTTTCTTT

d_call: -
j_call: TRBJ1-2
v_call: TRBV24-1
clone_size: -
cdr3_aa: CATRGPGGPNYGYTF
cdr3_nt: TGTGCCACCAGGGGGCCCGGGGGGCCAAACTATGGCTACACCTTC

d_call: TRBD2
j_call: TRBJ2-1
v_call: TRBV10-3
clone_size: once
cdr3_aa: CAIRGLAGDNEQFF
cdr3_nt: TGTGCCATCAGGGGACTAGCGGGGGACAATGAGCAGTTCTTC

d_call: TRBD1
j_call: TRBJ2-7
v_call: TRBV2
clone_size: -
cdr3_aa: CASSEHDGTGDPVSDYEQYF
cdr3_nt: TGTGCCAGCAGTGAACACGACGGGACAGGAGACCCTGTTAGCGACTACGAGCAGTACTTC

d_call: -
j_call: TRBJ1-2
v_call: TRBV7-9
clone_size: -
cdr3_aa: CASSSEGVYGYTF
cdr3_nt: TGTGCCAGCAGCTCTGAAGGGGTGTACGGCTACACCTTC

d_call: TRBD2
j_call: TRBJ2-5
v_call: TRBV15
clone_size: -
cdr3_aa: CATLRKREGQETQYF
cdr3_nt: TGTGCCACCTTGAGAAAACGGGAGGGCCAAGAGACCCAGTACTTC